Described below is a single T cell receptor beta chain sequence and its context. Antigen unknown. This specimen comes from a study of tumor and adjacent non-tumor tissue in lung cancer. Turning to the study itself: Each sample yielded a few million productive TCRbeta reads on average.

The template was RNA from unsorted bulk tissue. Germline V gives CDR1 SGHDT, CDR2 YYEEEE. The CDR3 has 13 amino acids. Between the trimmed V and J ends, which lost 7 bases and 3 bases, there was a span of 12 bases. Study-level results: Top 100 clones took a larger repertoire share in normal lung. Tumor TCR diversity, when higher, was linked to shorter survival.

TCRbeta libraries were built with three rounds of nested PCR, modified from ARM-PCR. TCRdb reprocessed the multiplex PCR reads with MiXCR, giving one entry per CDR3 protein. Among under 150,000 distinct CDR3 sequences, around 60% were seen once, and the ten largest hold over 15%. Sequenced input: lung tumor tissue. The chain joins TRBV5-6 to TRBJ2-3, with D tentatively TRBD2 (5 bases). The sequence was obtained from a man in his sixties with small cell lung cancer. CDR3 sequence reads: CASSVRETDTQYF. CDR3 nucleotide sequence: TGTGCCAGCTCTGTGAGGGAGACAGATACGCAGTATTTT.